The 27 T cell receptor beta chains given below trace back to one sample, sequenced in a study of beta chain features in type 1 diabetes. Expressed TCRB transcripts were sequenced because the entire RNA isolate underwent reverse transcription. Produced via immunoSEQ multiplex PCR; TCRdb's table is partial and in-frame only. The profile covers under 300,000 clones, with about 8.5% appearing a single time and approximately 0.99% taken by the ten largest. The sample comprised central memory CD4+ T cells from blood. The receptors stem from a woman aged 18-30 years in good health.

In its sample, this clone was seen a few times. This chain joins TRBV21-1 and TRBJ1-1; the table assigns TRBD1, which was not confirmed against the DNA. TRBV21-1 has pseudogene status. The CDR3 length is 17 residues. CDR3 in amino acids: CASSKGRDRHVNTEAFF. CDR3 coding DNA: TGTGCCAGCAGCAAAGGAAGGGACAGACACGTGAACACTGAAGCTTTCTTT.

Worth noting for this clone: The junction and the germline gene differ at one end; a read error may be behind it. The chain carries TRBV2 and TRBJ2-6; D is unclear. Germline-derived CDR1 and CDR2 are SNHLY and FYNNEI. The CDR3 covers 14 residues. CDR3 sequence: CASREAAGANVLTF. Written as DNA, the CDR3 is TGTGCCAGCAGGGAAGCCGCTGGGGCCAACGTCCTGACTTTC.

This clone was seen only a few times. The chain combines TRBV28 with TRBJ1-2; the D is unclear. The CDR3 has 11 amino acids. CDR1 and CDR2 from the germline V gene are MDHEN and SYDVKM. V was clipped by 6 bases and J by 4 bases, with 6 bases between them. The CDR3 sequence: CASSVSYGYTF. CDR3 bases: TGTGCCAGCAGCGTCTCCTATGGCTACACCTTC.

This clone was detected only a few times. The chain has TRBV6-1 and TRBJ2-7; D is perhaps TRBD2 (5 bases). V shed 7 bases and J shed 3 bases, with 13 bases lying between them. The CDR3 sequence is 13 residues long. From germline, CDR1 is MNHNS and CDR2 SASEGT. This chain's CDR3 is CASNRDPLYEQYF. The DNA of the CDR3 is TGTGCCAGCAACCGGGATCCCCTCTACGAGCAGTACTTC.

At least ten counts were recorded for this clone. The chain links TRBV7-9 to TRBJ2-7, with TRBD2 matching over 13 bases. Germline CDR1 is SEHNR and CDR2 is FQNEAQ (reference sequence). With 5 bases clipped from V and 4 bases from J, the junction kept 5 bases outside the gene matches. CDR3 length equals 15 residues. The CDR3 DNA reads as TGTGCCAGCAGCCGCACTAGCGGGAGGGGGTACGAGCAGTACTTC. This encodes CASSRTSGRGYEQYF.

This clone has a count of ten or more. The gene calls are TRBV7-9 and TRBJ2-7; D is possibly TRBD2 (5 bases). Trimming took 5 bases from V and 2 from J, leaving 16 bases between them. This CDR3 has 15 amino acids. CDR1 SEHNR and CDR2 FQNEAQ come from the germline V gene (reference sequence). In nucleotides, the CDR3 is TGTGCCAGCAGCAACTCGCGGGCAGTTGCCTACGAGCAGTACGTC. Protein sequence: CASSNSRAVAYEQYV.

In its sample, this clone was seen a few times. The chain employs TRBV30 and TRBJ2-5; 9 positions agree with TRBD2. This CDR3 comprises 16 residues. V lost 4 bases and J lost 6; bases outside the gene matches: 15. Germline CDR1 and CDR2: GTSNPN and SVGIG (reference sequence). In DNA form, the CDR3 reads TGTGCCTGGACTCCACTCCTGACTAGCGGAGGAAAGACCCAGTACTTC. It specifies CAWTPLLTSGGKTQYF.

This clone has just a few counts. The chain combines TRBV9 with TRBJ1-1; the D gene is possibly TRBD1 (6 bases). Trimming left V 4 bases short and J 1 base short, with 14 bases between. CDR3 length: 15 amino acids. From germline, CDR1 is SGDLS and CDR2 YYNGEE. The CDR3 nucleotides read TGTGCCAGCAGCCGCCCCAGGGGACAGAACACTGAAGCTTTCTTT. It encodes CASSRPRGQNTEAFF.

This clone was seen a few times. The genes are TRBV4-2 and TRBJ1-2, with a tentative D call TRBD1 (5 bases). Trimming took off 1 base at V and 1 base at J, with 10 bases between the two ends. The CDR3 is 15 residues long. CDR1 is LGHNA and CDR2 is YNFKEQ in the germline V gene. DNA of the CDR3: TGTGCCAGCAGCCAAGTTCAGGGTTTTAACTATGGCTACACCTTC. Residues: CASSQVQGFNYGYTF.

This clone was observed many times. This chain links TRBV5-4 with TRBJ1-2, with D possibly TRBD1 on 6 matching bases. The CDR3 totals 15 residues. The germline gives CDR1 SGHNT, CDR2 YYREEE (reference sequence). Trimming stripped 0 bases from V and 4 bases from J, with 13 bases between. CDR3 bases: TGTGCCAGCAGCTTGGAACAGGGTCGAGGCTATGGCTACACCTTC. It codes for CASSLEQGRGYGYTF.

This clone was seen a few times. V usage is TRBV30 and J usage is TRBJ2-5; possible D gene TRBD2, 6 bases. The CDR3 has 12 amino acids. Germline V gene sequence: CDR1 GTSNPN, CDR2 SVGIG (reference sequence). Trimming shortened V by 1 base and J by 5 bases, and 8 bases separated the two germline ends. The CDR3: CAWSGGRETQYF. The DNA of the CDR3 is TGTGCCTGGAGTGGGGGGAGGGAGACCCAGTACTTC.

The chain employs TRBV29-1 and TRBJ1-1; a possible D gene is TRBD1 (6 bases). Germline V gene data show CDR1 as SQVTM and CDR2 as ANQGSEA. Trimming left V 5 bases short and J 8 bases short, with 15 bases between. This CDR3 comprises 12 residues. CDR3 sequence reads: CSVTRGPGEAFF. The CDR3 coding sequence is TGCAGCGTTACCAGGGGCCCGGGGGAAGCTTTCTTT.

V is TRBV2 and J is TRBJ1-2; D is ambiguous. Between the trimmed V and J ends, which lost 2 bases and 2 bases, there was a span of 9 bases. Germline V gives CDR1 SNHLY, CDR2 FYNNEI. CDR3 length: 14 residues. DNA for the CDR3: TGTGCCAGCAGTGAATCGGGAGTGAACTATGGCTACACCTTC. Protein sequence: CASSESGVNYGYTF.

This clone has only a few counts. The gene calls are TRBV20-1 and TRBJ2-1, with D possibly TRBD2 on 6 matching bases. The CDR3 sequence is 11 residues long. The V end lost 6 bases, the J end lost 6 bases, and 9 bases lay between the germline ends. CDR1 and CDR2 from the germline V gene are DFQATT and SNEGSKA (reference sequence). This CDR3 is CSAEGPNEQFF. The DNA for the CDR3 is TGCAGTGCGGAGGGTCCCAATGAGCAGTTCTTC.

This clone was seen only a few times. This chain uses TRBV5-1 with TRBJ2-5; D perhaps matches TRBD2 (5 bases). V lost 4 bases, J lost 1 base, and 17 bases lay in between. Per the germline V gene, CDR1 is SGHRS and CDR2 is YFSETQ. The CDR3 length is 16 residues. As DNA, the CDR3 is TGCGCCAGCAGCAATCCCGCTGAGGGTATCCAAGAGACCCAGTACTTC. Translating gives CASSNPAEGIQETQYF.

Only a few counts were recorded for this clone. This chain uses TRBV7-9 with TRBJ1-5, with D perhaps matching TRBD1 (5 bases). CDR1 SEHNR and CDR2 FQNEAQ come from the germline V gene (reference sequence). The CDR3 sequence is 15 residues long. Trimming shortened V by 5 bases and J by 3 bases, and 14 bases separated the two germline ends. Written as DNA, the CDR3 is TGTGCCAGCAGCCGAGACAGCTTAAACAATCAGCCCCAGCATTTT. Translation gives CASSRDSLNNQPQHF.

In this sample, this clone turned up a few times. The chain carries TRBV28 and TRBJ2-3, with 9 bases fitting TRBD2. The CDR3 covers 15 residues. With 4 bases clipped from V and 6 bases from J, the junction kept 8 bases outside the gene matches. Germline CDR1 and CDR2: MDHEN and SYDVKM. Written as DNA, the CDR3 is TGTGCCAGCAGTTCCCCAGCGGGGGGTGGGGATACGCAGTATTTT. This gives the protein CASSSPAGGGDTQYF.

The DNA for the CDR3 is TGCAGCTCCCGGACAGGGACTGGCACAGATACGCAGTATTTT. Protein sequence: CSSRTGTGTDTQYF. This chain connects TRBV29-1 to TRBJ2-3, with 8 bases aligning to TRBD1. The CDR3 has 14 residues. CDR1 is SQVTM and CDR2 is ANQGSEA in the germline V gene. V trimming: 8 bases; J trimming: 1 base; junction bases outside the gene matches: 8.

J is TRBJ2-2 and V is TRBV7-2, with 12 bases that match TRBD2. The CDR3 totals 19 residues. Germline V gives CDR1 SGHTA, CDR2 FQGNSA. V lost 2 bases to trimming and J lost 4 bases; unmatched junction nucleotides: 11. Written as DNA, the CDR3 is TGTGCCAGCAGCTTATTAGCTAGCGGGAGGGCCTGGGGCACCGGGGAGCTGTTTTTT. The encoded protein is CASSLLASGRAWGTGELFF.

V is TRBV7-2 and J is TRBJ1-1; a possible D gene is TRBD1 (5 bases). In germline, CDR1 is SGHTA, CDR2 FQGNSA. The V end was cut by 3 bases, the J end by 1 base, with 15 bases between. CDR3 length: 16 amino acids. This CDR3 is CASSFRLGRSNTEAFF. The CDR3 coding sequence is TGTGCCAGCAGCTTCCGACTGGGGCGTTCGAACACTGAAGCTTTCTTT.

The chain recombines TRBV14 with TRBJ1-1, with D unclear. V was pared by 1 base and J by 2 bases, with 8 bases between. CDR3 length: 14 amino acids. Germline V gives CDR1 SGHDN, CDR2 FVKESK. The CDR3 spells CASSQVMVNTEAFF. CDR3 in DNA: TGTGCCAGCAGCCAAGTAATGGTAAACACTGAAGCTTTCTTT.

This clone was recorded at least ten times. The chain has TRBV16 and TRBJ2-3; 8 positions match TRBD2. Unmatched junction bases numbered 3, after V lost 2 bases and J lost 5 bases. This CDR3 is built from 14 residues. Germline CDR1 is KGHSY and CDR2 is FQNENV. The CDR3 region has the DNA TGTGCCAGCAGCCAACGGGGGGGCAAAGATACGCAGTATTTT. Residues: CASSQRGGKDTQYF.

At least ten counts were recorded for this clone. This sequence joins TRBV10-3 and TRBJ1-2; a possible D gene is TRBD1 (6 bases). Germline V gene sequence: CDR1 ENHRY, CDR2 SYGVKD. The CDR3 sequence is 13 residues long. Deletions cut 5 bases from V and 5 bases from J, with 12 bases between. The CDR3 DNA is TGTGCCATCAGTCAGACAGGAGAGTATGGCTACACCTTC. Protein: CAISQTGEYGYTF.

This clone was recorded a few times. A read error is likely, as this CDR3 ends without the conserved phenylalanine or tryptophan. It is unclear where the CDR3 begins or ends on the DNA, so no DNA is shown, and the CDR3 is as TCRdb lists it. V is TRBV10-3 and J is TRBJ2-3; the D call in the table, TRBD2, was not verified against the DNA. Germline V gives CDR1 ENHRY, CDR2 SYGVKD. The CDR3 totals 14 residues, both ends included. CDR3 sequence: CAISESGTSGEDPS.

This clone showed up just a few times. The rearrangement links TRBV7-8 to TRBJ1-5, with TRBD1 as a possible D gene (6 bases). The CDR3 is made up of 15 amino acids. Germline CDR1 SGHVS, CDR2 FQNEAQ. V lost 3 bases, J lost 1 base, and 10 bases lay in between. CDR3 DNA: TGTGCCAGCAGCTTTACCACAGGGAGCAATCAGCCCCAGCATTTT. It encodes CASSFTTGSNQPQHF.

This clone appeared a few times. This sequence joins TRBV7-2 and TRBJ2-2; 8 nucleotides line up with TRBD1. Germline loops: CDR1 SGHTA, CDR2 FQGNSA. V lost 5 bases to trimming and J lost 3 bases; unmatched junction nucleotides: 5. The CDR3 is 15 residues long. CDR3 nucleotides: TGTGCCAGCAGCCTCGACAGGGGCGACACCGGGGAGCTGTTTTTT. It translates to CASSLDRGDTGELFF. The full variable domain, its missing parts supplied by reference TRBV7-2 and TRBJ2-2, is GAGVSQSPSNKVTEKGKDVELRCDPISGHTALYWYRQSLGQGLEFLIYFQGNSAPDKSGLPSDRFSAERTGGSVSTLTIQRTQQEDSAVYLCASSLDRGDTGELFFGEGSRLTVL.

The CDR3 DNA reads as TGTGCCAGCAGCCATGAAGGGGGTGGAAACACCATATATTTT. It encodes CASSHEGGGNTIYF. This chain uses TRBV4-2 with TRBJ1-3; possible D gene TRBD1, 6 bases. Per germline, CDR1 LGHNA and CDR2 YNFKEQ. CDR3 length: 14 amino acids. V lost 3 bases, J lost 3 bases, and 9 bases lay in between.